The 2 T cell receptor beta chains in this list originate from one sample, sequenced in a study of OX40 agonist ivuxolimab in advanced cancers. Some clones are missing from TCRdb's copy, which holds only in-frame ones; the method was immunoSEQ multiplex PCR. The sample has roughly 95,000 clones; more than 75% are singletons. The sample was CD4+ or CD8+ T cells sorted from blood, taken in a trial of the OX40 agonist ivuxolimab. The receptors here all came from an adult with an advanced solid tumor such as melanoma, head and neck, liver or kidney cancer.

The chain uses TRBV29-1 and TRBJ2-1; 9 bases match TRBD1. V lost 6 bases, J lost 4 bases, and 4 bases stayed unmatched. CDR1 is SQVTM, CDR2 ANQGSEA, per germline. The CDR3 runs to 13 residues. The CDR3 sequence is CSVVTGGYNEQFF. CDR3 coding DNA: TGCAGCGTCGTGACAGGGGGGTACAATGAGCAGTTCTTC.

V and J are TRBV2 and TRBJ1-4, with 8 bases identical to TRBD1. Trimming took 5 bases from V and 8 from J; bases not matched to a gene: 1. Germline V gives CDR1 SNHLY, CDR2 FYNNEI. The CDR3 totals 12 residues. This CDR3 reads CASSTGGEKLFF. In DNA form, the CDR3 reads TGTGCCAGCAGTACAGGGGGAGAAAAACTGTTTTTT.